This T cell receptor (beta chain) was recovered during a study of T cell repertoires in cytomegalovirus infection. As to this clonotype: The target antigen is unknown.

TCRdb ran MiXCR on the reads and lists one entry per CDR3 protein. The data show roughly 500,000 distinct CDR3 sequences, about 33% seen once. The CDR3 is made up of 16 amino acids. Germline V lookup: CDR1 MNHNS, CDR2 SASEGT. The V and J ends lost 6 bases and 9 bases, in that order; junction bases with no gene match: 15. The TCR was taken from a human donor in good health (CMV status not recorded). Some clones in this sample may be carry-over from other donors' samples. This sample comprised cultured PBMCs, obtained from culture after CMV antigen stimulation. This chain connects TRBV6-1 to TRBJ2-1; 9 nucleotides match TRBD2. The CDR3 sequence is CASRSAGAGGHSEQFF. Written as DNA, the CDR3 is TGTGCCAGCAGGAGTGCCGGGGCGGGGGGGCATAGTGAGCAGTTCTTC.